This T cell receptor (beta chain) was obtained from a study of cytomegalovirus exposure and HLA in healthy donors. There were likely unrecorded immune exposures, though donors were nominally healthy when sampled. CDR3 size: 18 residues. Trimming cost V 5 bases and J 0 bases; bases outside gene matches: 10. The V gene's germline CDR1 is SGHVS and CDR2 FQNEAQ. Primers: 60 Vbeta forward and 13 Jbeta reverse. The table came from immunoSEQ multiplex PCR; TCRdb's copy has only in-frame clones and leaves some out. This sample carries roughly 99,000 clones, around 72% of them seen once, and the ten largest clones take around 13%. The table lists this clone with a few counts.

This receptor was identified in a middle-aged woman in good health and CMV-seropositive. Sequenced material: PBMCs. The chain carries TRBV7-8 and TRBJ2-6; 7 nucleotides line up with TRBD2. CDR3 loop: CASSLGRLPSSGANVLTF. In DNA, the CDR3 is TGTGCCAGCAGCCTCGGGAGGCTTCCATCCTCTGGGGCCAACGTCCTGACTTTC.